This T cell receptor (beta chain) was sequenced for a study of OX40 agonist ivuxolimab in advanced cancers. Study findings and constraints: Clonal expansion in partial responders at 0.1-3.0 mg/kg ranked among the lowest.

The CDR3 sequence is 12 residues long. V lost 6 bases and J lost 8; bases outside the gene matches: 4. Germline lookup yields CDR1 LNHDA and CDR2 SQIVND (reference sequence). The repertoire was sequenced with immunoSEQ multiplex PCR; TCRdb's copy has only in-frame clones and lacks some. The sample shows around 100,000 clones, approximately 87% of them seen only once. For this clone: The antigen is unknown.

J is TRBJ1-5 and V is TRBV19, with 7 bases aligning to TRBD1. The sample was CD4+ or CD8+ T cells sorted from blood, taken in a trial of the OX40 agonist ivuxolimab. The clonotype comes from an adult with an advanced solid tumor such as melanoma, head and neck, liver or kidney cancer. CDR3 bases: TGTGCCAGTAGGTTACAGGGGAAGCCCCAGCATTTT. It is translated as CASRLQGKPQHF.